One T cell receptor beta chain is described in this entry. No antigen is known for it. Noted treatment: around 19 received Ad26.COV2.S at low or high dose, single or two shots; about five received placebo; per-sample allocation not given. The samples were gathered on day 63 after the first injection of vaccine or placebo. In Boston, the donor was an adult between 18-55 years of age. The CDR3 sequence is 13 residues long. With 0 bases removed from V and 12 bases from J, the gap between germline ends came to 15 bases. The germline gives CDR1 LNHNV, CDR2 YYDKDF (reference sequence). The data are from a study of Ad26.COV2.S vaccination and SARS-CoV-2 variants. Overall study: Dosing was one shot or two shots 56 days apart. Findings of the study overall: Ad26.COV2.S recipients had broader spike-specific TCRs (P = 0.0014).

Clones were sequenced by immunoSEQ multiplex PCR, and TCRdb holds only the in-frame ones, with some missing. The sample lists roughly 270,000 clones; approximately 87% were seen once. The receptor's source is a person aged 18-65 years who received the Ad26.COV2.S COVID-19 vaccine or a placebo. V and J are TRBV15 and TRBJ2-7; D unresolved. This material consisted of peripheral blood, taken in a trial of Ad26.COV2.S vaccine versus placebo. Written as DNA, the CDR3 is TGTGCCACCAGCAGAGATCGAAAGGCTAGTCTGTACTTC. This sequence encodes CATSRDRKASLYF. Variable domain in full (rest from reference TRBV15 and TRBJ2-7): DAMVIQNPRYQVTQFGKPVTLSCSQTLNHNVMYWYQQKSSQAPKLLFHYYDKDFNNEADTPDNFQSRRPNTSFCFLDIRSPGLGDTAMYLCATSRDRKASLYFGPGTRLTVT.